One sample yielded the 2 T cell receptor beta chains listed below, sequenced in a study of T cells in Graves' hyperthyroidism and ophthalmopathy. Amplification targeted TCR beta CDR3 regions from RNA transcripts. An initial round of RT-PCR targeting the TCR CDR3 relied on the HTBI primer set. TCRdb analysed the multiplex PCR reads with MiXCR anew, one entry per CDR3 protein. The sample lists 550,000 to 700,000 distinct CDR3 sequences, about half seen once, with around 20% in the top ten. Sequencing was carried out using peripheral blood or thyroid tissue (not recorded which). The receptor source for this set is an adult woman with Graves' disease, either hyperthyroidism or ophthalmopathy (not recorded which).

The CDR3 sequence: CASSDENVVEQYF. CDR3 sequence (DNA): TGTGCCAGCAGCGACGAGAACGTTGTCGAGCAGTACTTC. This chain uses TRBV9 with TRBJ2-7, with no clear D. V dropped 3 bases and J dropped 6 bases, with 13 bases sitting between them. The CDR3 length is 13 residues. From germline, CDR1 is SGDLS and CDR2 YYNGEE.

The CDR3 DNA sequence: TGTGCCAGCAGCCACCGGGGGAGCGGGAGCCTCCGGCTCGATGAGCAGTTCTTC. It encodes CASSHRGSGSLRLDEQFF. The chain links TRBV7-8 to TRBJ2-1; TRBD2 aligns across 8 bases. Trimming removed 5 bases from V and 8 bases from J; junction bases left unmatched: 20. Germline values: CDR1 SGHVS, CDR2 FQNEAQ. This CDR3 has 18 residues.